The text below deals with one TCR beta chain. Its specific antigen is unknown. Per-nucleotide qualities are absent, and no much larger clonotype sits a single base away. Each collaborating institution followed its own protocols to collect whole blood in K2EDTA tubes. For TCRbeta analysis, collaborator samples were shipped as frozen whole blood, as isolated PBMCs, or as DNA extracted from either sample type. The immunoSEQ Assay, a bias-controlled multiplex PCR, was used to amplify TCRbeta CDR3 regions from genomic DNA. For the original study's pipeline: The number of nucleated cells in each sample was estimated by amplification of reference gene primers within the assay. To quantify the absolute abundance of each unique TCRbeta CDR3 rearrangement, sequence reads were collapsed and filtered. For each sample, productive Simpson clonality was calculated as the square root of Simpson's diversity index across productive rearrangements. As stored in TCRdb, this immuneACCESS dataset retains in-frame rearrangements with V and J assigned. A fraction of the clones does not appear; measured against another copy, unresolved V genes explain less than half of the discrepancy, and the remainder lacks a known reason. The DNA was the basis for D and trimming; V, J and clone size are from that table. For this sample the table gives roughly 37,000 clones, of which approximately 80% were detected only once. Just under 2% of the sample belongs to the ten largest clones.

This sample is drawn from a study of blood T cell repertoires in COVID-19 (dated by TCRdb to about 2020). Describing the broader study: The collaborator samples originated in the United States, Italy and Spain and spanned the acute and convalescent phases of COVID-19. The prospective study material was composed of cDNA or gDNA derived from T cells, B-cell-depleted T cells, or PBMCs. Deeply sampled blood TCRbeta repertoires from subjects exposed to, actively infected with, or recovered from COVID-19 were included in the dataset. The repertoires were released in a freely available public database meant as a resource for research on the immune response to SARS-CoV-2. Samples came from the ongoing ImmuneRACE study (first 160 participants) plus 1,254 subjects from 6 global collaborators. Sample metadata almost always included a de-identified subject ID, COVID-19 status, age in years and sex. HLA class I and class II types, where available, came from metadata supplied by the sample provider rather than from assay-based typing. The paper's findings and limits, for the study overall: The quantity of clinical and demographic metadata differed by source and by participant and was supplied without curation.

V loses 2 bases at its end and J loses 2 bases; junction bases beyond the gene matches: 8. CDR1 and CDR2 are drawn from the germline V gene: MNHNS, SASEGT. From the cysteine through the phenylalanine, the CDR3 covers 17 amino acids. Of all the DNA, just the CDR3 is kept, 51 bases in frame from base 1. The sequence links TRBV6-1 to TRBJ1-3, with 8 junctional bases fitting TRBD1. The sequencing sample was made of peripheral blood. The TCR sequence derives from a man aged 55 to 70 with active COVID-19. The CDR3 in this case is CASSERTGWSPGNTIYF. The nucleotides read TGTGCCAGCAGTGAACGGACAGGGTGGAGCCCTGGAAACACCATATATTTT.